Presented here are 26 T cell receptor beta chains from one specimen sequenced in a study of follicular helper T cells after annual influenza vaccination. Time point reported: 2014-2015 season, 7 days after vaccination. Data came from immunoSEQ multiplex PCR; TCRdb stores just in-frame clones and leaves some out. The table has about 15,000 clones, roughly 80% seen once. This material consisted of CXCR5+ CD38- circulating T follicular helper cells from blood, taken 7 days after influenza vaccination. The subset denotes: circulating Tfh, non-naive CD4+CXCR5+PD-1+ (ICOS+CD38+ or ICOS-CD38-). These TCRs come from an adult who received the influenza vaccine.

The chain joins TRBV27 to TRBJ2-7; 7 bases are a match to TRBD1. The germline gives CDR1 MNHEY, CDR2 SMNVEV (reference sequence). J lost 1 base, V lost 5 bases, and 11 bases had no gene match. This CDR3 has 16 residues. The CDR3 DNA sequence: TGTGCCAGCAGTCGAGCCGGGACAGCTCTTTCCTACGAGCAGTACTTC. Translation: CASSRAGTALSYEQYF.

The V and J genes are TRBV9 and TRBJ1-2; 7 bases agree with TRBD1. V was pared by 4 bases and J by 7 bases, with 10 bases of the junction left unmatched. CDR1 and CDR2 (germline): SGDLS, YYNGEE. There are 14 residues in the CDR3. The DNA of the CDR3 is TGTGCCAGCAGCACCCAGACAGGGTTGAGTGGCTACACCTTC. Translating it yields CASSTQTGLSGYTF. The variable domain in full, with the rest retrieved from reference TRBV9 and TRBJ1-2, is DSGVTQTPKHLITATGQRVTLRCSPRSGDLSVYWYQQSLDQGLQFLIQYYNGEERAKGNILERFSAQQFPDLHSELNLSSLELGDSALYFCASSTQTGLSGYTFGSGTRLTVV.

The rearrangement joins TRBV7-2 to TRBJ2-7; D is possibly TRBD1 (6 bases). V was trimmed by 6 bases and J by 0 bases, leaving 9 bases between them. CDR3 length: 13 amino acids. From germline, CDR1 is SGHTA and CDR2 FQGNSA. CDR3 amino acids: CASRLGASYEQYF. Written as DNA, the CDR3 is TGTGCCAGCAGACTGGGGGCCTCCTACGAGCAGTACTTC.

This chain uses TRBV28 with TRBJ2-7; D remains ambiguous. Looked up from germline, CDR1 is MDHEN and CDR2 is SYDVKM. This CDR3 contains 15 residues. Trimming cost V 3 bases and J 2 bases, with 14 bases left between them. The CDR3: CASSFLQVRTYEQYF. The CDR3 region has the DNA TGTGCCAGCAGTTTTCTCCAGGTCCGGACCTACGAGCAGTACTTC.

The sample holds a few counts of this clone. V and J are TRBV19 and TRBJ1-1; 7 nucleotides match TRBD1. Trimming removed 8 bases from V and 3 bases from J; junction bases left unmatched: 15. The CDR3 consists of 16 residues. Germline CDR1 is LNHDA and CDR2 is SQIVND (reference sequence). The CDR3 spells CASSRETGARYTEAFF. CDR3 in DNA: TGTGCCAGTTCGAGGGAAACAGGGGCGCGGTACACTGAAGCTTTCTTT. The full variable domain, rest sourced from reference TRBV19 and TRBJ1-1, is DGGITQSPKYLFRKEGQNVTLSCEQNLNHDAMYWYRQDPGQGLRLIYYSQIVNDFQKGDIAEGYSVSREKKESFPLTVTSAQKNPTAFYLCASSRETGARYTEAFFGQGTRLTVV.

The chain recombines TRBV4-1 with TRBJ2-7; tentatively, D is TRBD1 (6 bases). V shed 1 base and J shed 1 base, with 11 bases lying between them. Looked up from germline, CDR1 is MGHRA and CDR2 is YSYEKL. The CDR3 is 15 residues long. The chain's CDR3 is CASSQATTGSYEQYF. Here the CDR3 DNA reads TGCGCCAGCAGCCAAGCTACGACAGGTTCCTACGAGCAGTACTTC.

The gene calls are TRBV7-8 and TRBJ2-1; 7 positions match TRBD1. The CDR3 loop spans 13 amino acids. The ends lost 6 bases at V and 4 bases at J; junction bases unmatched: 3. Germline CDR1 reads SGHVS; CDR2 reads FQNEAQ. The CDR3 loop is CASSTGVYNEQFF. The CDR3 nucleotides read TGTGCCAGCAGTACAGGGGTATACAATGAGCAGTTCTTC.

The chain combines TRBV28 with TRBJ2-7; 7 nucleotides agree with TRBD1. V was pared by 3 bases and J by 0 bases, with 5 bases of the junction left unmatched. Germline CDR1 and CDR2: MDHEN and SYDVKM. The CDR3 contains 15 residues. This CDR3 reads CASSFPGQASYEQYF. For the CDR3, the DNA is TGTGCCAGCAGTTTTCCTGGACAGGCCTCCTACGAGCAGTACTTC.

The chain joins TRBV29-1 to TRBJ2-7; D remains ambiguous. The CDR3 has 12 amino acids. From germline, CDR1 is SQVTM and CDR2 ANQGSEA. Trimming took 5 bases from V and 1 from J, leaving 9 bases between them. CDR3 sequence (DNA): TGCAGCGTTATGACTTCGTCCTACGAGCAGTACTTC. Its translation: CSVMTSSYEQYF.

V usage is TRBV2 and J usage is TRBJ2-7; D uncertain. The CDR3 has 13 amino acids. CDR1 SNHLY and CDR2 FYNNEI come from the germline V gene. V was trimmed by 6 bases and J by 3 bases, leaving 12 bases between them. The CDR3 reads CASSARRLYEQYF. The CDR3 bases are TGTGCCAGCAGCGCTAGGCGTCTCTACGAGCAGTACTTC.

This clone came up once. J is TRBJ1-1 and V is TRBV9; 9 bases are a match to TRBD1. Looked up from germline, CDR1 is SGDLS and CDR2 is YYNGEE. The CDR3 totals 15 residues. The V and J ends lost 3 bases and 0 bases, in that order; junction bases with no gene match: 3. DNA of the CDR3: TGTGCCAGCAGCGAGGGGACAGGGATGAACACTGAAGCTTTCTTT. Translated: CASSEGTGMNTEAFF.

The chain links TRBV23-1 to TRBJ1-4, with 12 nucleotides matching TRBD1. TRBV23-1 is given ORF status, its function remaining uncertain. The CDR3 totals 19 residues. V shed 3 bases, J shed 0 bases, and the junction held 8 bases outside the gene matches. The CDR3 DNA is TGCGCCAGCAGTCATGCGGGACAGGGGGCAGGTGCAACTAATGAAAAACTGTTTTTT. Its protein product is CASSHAGQGAGATNEKLFF.

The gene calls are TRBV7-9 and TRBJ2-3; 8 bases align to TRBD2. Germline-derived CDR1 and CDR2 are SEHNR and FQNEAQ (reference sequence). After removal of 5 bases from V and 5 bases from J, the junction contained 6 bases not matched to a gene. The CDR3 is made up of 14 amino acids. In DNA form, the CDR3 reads TGTGCCAGCAGCCCCTCGGGGGGGAGAGATACGCAGTATTTT. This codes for CASSPSGGRDTQYF.

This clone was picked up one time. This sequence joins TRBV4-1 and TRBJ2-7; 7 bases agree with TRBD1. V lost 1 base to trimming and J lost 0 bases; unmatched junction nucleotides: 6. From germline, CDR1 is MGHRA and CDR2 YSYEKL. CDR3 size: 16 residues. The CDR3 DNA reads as TGCGCCAGCAGCCAAGCCGGACAGGCCTTCTCCTACGAGCAGTACTTC. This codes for CASSQAGQAFSYEQYF.

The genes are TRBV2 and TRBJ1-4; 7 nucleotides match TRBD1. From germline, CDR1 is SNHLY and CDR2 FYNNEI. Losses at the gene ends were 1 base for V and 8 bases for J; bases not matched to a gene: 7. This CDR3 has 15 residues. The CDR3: CASSEEGGRGEKLFF. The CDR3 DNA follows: TGTGCCAGCAGTGAAGAAGGGGGCAGGGGGGAAAAACTGTTTTTT.

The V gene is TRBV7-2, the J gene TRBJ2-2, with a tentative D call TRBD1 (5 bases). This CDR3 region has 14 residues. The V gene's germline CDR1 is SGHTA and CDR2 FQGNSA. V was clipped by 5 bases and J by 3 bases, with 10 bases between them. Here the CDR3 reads CASSIRQHTGELFF. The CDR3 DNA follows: TGTGCCAGCAGCATCCGACAGCACACCGGGGAGCTGTTTTTT.

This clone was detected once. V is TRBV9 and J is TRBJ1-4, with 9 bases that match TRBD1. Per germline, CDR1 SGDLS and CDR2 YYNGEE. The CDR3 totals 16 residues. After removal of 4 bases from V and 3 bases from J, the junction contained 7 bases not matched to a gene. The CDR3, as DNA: TGTGCCAGCAGCAAAAAGACAGGGGGAGCTAATGAAAAACTGTTTTTT. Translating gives CASSKKTGGANEKLFF.

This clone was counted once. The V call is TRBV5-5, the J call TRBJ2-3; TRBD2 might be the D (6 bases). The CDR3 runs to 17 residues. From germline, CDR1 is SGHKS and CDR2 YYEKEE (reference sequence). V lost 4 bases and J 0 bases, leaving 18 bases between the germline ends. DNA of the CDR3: TGTGCCAGCAGCCGATCTAACCCGGGACTTAGCACAGATACGCAGTATTTT. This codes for CASSRSNPGLSTDTQYF.

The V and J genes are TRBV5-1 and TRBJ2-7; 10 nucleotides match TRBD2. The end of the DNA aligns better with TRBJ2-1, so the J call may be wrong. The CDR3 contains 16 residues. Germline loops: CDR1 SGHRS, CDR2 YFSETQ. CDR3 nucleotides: TGCGCCAGCACCCGAGTAGCGGGAGGATCGGACAATGAGCAGTTCTTC. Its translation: CASTRVAGGSDNEQFF.

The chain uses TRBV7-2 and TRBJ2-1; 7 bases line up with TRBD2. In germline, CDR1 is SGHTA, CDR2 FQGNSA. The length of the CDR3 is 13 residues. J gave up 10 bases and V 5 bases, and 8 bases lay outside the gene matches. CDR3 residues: CASSAGLVREQFF. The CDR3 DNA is TGTGCCAGCAGCGCCGGACTAGTTAGGGAGCAGTTCTTC.

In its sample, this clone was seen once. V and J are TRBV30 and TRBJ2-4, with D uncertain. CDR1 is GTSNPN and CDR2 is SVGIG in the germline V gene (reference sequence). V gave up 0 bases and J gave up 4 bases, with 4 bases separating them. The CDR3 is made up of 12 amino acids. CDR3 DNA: TGTGCCTGGAGTGTACAGAAAAACATTCAGTACTTC. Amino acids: CAWSVQKNIQYF.

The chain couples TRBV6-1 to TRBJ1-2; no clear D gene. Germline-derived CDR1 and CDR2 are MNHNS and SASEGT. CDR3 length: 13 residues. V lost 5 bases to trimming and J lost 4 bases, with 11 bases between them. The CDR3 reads CASSTADLYGYTF. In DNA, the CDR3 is TGTGCCAGCAGTACAGCAGACCTCTATGGCTACACCTTC.

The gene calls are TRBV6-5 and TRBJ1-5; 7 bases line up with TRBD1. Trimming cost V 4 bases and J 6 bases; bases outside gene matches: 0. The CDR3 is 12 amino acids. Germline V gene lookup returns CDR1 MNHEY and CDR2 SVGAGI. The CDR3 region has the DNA TGTGCCAGCAGTTCAGGGGGTCAGCCCCAGCATTTT. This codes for CASSSGGQPQHF.

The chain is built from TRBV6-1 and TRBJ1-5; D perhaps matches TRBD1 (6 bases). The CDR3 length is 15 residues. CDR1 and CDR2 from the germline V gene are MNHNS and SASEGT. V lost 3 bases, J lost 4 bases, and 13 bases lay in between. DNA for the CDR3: TGTGCCAGCAGTGATGGGGTGCAGGGGAATCAGCCCCAGCATTTT. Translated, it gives CASSDGVQGNQPQHF.

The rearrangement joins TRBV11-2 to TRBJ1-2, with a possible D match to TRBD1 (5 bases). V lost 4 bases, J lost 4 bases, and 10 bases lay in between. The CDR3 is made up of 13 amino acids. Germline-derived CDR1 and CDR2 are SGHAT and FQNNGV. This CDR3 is CASSSDTTYGYTF. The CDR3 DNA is TGTGCCAGCAGCTCGGACACCACCTATGGCTACACCTTC.

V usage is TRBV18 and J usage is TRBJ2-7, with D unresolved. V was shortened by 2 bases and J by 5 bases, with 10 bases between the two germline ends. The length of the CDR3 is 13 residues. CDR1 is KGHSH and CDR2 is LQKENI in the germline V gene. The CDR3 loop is CASSPGLSHEQYF. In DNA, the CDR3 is TGTGCCAGCTCACCAGGGCTTTCCCACGAGCAGTACTTC.